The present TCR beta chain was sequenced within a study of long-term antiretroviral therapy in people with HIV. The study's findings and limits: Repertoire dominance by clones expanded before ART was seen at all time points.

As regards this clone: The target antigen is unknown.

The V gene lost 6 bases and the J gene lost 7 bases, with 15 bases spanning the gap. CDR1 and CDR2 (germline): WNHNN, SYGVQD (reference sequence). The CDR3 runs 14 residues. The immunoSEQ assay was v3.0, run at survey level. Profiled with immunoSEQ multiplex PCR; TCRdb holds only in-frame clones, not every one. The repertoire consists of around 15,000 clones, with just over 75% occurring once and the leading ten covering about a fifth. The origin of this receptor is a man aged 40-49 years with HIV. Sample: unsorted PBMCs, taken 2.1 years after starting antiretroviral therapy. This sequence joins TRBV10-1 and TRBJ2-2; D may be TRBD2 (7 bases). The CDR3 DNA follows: TGCGCCAGCAGCGAGGGGGGGGTTCGCGGGGAGCTGTTTTTT. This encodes CASSEGGVRGELFF.